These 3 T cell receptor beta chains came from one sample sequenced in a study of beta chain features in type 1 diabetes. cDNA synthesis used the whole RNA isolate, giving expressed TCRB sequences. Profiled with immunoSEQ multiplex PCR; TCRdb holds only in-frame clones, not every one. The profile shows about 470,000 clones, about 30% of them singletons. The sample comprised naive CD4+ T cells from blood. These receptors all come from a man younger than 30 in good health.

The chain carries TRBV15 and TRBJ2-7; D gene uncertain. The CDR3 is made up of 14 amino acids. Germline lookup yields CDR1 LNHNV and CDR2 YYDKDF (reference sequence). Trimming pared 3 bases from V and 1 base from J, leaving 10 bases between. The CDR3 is CATSSRARSYEQYF. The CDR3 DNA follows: TGTGCCACCAGCAGTCGTGCCCGATCCTACGAGCAGTACTTC.

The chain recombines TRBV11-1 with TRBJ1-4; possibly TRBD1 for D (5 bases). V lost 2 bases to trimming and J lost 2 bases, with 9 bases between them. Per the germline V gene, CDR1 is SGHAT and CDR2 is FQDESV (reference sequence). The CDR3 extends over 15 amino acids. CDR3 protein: CASSLYRTTNEKLFF. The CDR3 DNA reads TGTGCCAGCAGCTTATACAGGACGACTAATGAAAAACTGTTTTTT.

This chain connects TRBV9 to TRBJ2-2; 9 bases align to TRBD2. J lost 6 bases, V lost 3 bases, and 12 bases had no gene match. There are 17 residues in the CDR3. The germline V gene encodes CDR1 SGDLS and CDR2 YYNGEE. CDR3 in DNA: TGTGCCAGCAGCGCACTAGCGGGCCACCTCGGGGCCGGGGAGCTGTTTTTT. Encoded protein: CASSALAGHLGAGELFF.